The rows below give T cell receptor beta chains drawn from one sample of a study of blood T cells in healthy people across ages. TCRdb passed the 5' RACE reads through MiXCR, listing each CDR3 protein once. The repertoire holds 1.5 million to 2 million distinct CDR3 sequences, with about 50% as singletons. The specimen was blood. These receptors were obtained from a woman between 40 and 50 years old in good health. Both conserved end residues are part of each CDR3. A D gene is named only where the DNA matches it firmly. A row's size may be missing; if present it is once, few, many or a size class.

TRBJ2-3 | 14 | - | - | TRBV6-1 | CASSEGGNTDTQYF | TGTGCCAGCAGTGAAGGGGGCAACACAGATACGCAGTATTTT
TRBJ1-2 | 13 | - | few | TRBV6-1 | CASSDDRSYGYTF | TGTGCCAGCAGCGACGACAGGTCCTATGGCTACACCTTC
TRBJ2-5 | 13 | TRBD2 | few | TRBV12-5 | CASGPGSGAPQYF | TGTGCTAGTGGTCCTGGTAGCGGGGCCCCCCAGTACTTC
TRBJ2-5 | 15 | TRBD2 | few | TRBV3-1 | CASSRSGGATETQYF | TGTGCCAGCAGCCGTAGCGGGGGGGCCACAGAGACCCAGTACTTC
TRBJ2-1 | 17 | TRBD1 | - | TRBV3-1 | CASSPNAGQGHWNEQFF | TGTGCCAGCAGCCCCAACGCGGGACAGGGGCATTGGAATGAGCAGTTCTTC
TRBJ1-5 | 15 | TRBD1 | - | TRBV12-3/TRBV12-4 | CASSSPGGGNQPQHF | TGTGCCAGCAGTTCCCCAGGGGGCGGCAATCAGCCCCAGCATTTT
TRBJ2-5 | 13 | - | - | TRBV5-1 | CASNRGSQETQYF | TGCGCCAGCAATAGGGGCTCTCAAGAGACCCAGTACTTC
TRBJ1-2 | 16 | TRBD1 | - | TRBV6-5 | CASSTRTGAEDYGYTF | TGTGCCAGCAGTACAAGGACAGGGGCGGAGGACTATGGCTACACCTTC
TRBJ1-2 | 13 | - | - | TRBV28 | CASSLLRGSGYTF | TGTGCTAGCAGTTTATTGCGGGGGTCTGGCTACACCTTC
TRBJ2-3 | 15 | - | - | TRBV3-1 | CASSQDLEGTDTQYF | TGTGCCAGCAGCCAAGACCTCGAGGGCACAGATACGCAGTATTTT
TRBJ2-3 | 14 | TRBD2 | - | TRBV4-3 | CASSQAIAGATQYF | TGCGCCAGCAGCCAAGCAATAGCGGGGGCTACGCAGTATTTT
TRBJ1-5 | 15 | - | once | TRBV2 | CASSGEGGSNQPQHF | TGTGCCAGCAGTGGGGAGGGTGGGAGCAATCAGCCCCAGCATTTT
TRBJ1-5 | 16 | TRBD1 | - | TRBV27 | CASSLSKGALGQPQHF | TGTGCCAGCAGTTTATCGAAGGGGGCGTTGGGTCAGCCCCAGCATTTT
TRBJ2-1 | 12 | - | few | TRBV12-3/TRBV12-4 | CASSLTSYEQFF | TGTGCCAGCAGTCTGACTAGTTATGAGCAGTTCTTC
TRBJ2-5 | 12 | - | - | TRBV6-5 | CVSSDLWTEQYF | TGTGTCAGCAGTGATTTATGGACGGAGCAGTACTTC
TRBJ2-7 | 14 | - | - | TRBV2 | CASREQGPTYEQYF | TGTGCCAGCAGAGAACAGGGACCCACCTACGAGCAGTACTTC
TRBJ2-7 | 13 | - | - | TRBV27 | CASSVSDSYEQYF | TGTGCCAGCAGTGTGTCGGACTCCTACGAGCAGTACTTC
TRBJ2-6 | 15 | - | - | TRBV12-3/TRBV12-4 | CASNPSSSGANVLTF | TGTGCCAGCAATCCCTCAAGCTCTGGGGCCAACGTCCTGACTTTC
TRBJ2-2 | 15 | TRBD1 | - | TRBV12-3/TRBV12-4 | CASSTWTGGNGELFF | TGTGCCAGCAGTACCTGGACAGGGGGAAACGGGGAGCTGTTTTTT
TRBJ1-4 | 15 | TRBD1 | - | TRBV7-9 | CASSGRQGTTEKLFF | TGTGCCAGCAGCGGAAGACAGGGGACCACCGAAAAACTGTTTTTT
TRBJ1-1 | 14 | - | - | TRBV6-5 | CASSRRQANTEAFF | TGTGCCAGCAGTAGACGACAGGCGAACACTGAAGCTTTCTTT
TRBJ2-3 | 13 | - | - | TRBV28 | CASRPSARDTQYF | TGTGCCAGCCGCCCTAGCGCCCGGGATACGCAGTATTTT
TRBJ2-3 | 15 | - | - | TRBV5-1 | CASLDGAPGTDTQYF | TGCGCCAGCCTCGACGGGGCTCCTGGTACAGATACGCAGTATTTT
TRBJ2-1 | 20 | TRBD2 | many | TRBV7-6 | CASSLGRTRSDAGSYNEQFF | TGTGCCAGCAGCTTAGGCCGGACTAGGAGTGACGCGGGCTCCTACAATGAGCAGTTCTTC
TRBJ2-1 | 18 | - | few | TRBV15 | CATSRDPIAGSSYNEQFF | TGTGCCACCAGCAGAGATCCTATTGCCGGGAGCTCCTACAATGAGCAGTTCTTC
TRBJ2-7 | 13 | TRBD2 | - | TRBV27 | CASSSPGGREQYF | TGTGCCAGCAGTTCGCCGGGGGGTCGCGAGCAGTACTTC
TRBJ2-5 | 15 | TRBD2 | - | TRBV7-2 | CASSSTSGGALDQYF | TGTGCCAGCAGCTCGACTAGCGGGGGGGCTTTGGACCAGTACTTC
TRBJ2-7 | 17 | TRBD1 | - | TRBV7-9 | CASSSRGTESSYNEQYF | TGTGCCAGCAGTTCTAGGGGGACAGAATCCTCCTACAATGAGCAGTACTTC
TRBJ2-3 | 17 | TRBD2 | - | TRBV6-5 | CASSYYGGGGPTDTQYF | TGTGCCAGCAGTTACTATGGCGGCGGGGGGCCGACAGATACGCAGTATTTT
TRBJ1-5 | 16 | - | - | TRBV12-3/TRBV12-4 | CASSLAGGGPDQPQHF | TGTGCCAGCAGTCTTGCCGGGGGGGGACCGGATCAGCCCCAGCATTTT
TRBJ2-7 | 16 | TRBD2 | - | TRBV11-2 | CASSLPWAGVPYEQYF | TGTGCCAGCAGCTTACCTTGGGCGGGGGTTCCCTACGAGCAGTACTTC
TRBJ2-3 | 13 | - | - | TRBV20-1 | CSARGTPGDTQYF | TGCAGTGCTAGGGGTACCCCGGGAGATACGCAGTATTTT
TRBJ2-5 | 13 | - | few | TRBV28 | CASNRDARETQYF | TGTGCCAGCAATCGGGACGCCCGGGAGACCCAGTACTTC
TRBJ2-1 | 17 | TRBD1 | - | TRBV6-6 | CASSYGTGVPGYNEQFF | TGTGCCAGCAGTTACGGGACAGGGGTACCCGGCTACAATGAGCAGTTCTTC
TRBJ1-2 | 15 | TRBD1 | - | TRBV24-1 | CATSDASGQGAGYTF | TGTGCCACCAGTGATGCGTCCGGCCAGGGGGCTGGCTACACCTTC
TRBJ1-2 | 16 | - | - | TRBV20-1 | CSARDMGRQFSYGYTF | TGCAGTGCTAGAGATATGGGCCGGCAATTCAGCTATGGCTACACCTTC
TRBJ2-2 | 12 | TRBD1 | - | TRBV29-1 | CSVGQGAGELFF | TGCAGCGTTGGACAGGGGGCTGGGGAGCTGTTTTTT
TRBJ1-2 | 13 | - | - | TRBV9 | CASSALRNYGYTF | TGTGCCAGCAGCGCCCTGAGGAACTATGGCTACACCTTC
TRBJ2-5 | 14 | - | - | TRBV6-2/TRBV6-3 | CASSYIGGWETQYF | TGTGCCAGCAGTTACATCGGGGGTTGGGAGACCCAGTACTTC
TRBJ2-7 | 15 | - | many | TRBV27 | CASSLRARLAPEQYF | TGTGCCAGCAGTTTAAGGGCAAGGCTAGCGCCTGAGCAGTACTTC
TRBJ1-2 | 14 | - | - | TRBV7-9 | CASSSWDILGSYTF | TGTGCCAGCAGCTCATGGGACATCCTCGGAAGCTACACCTTC
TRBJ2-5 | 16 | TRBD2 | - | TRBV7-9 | CASSPGPTDGGGQQYF | TGTGCCAGCAGCCCCGGGCCCACAGACGGGGGGGGCCAGCAGTACTTC
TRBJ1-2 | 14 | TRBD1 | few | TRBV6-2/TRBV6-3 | CASTAGQINYGYTF | TGTGCCAGCACGGCGGGACAGATAAACTATGGCTACACCTTC
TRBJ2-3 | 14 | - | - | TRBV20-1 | CSASGSTSTDTQYF | TGCAGTGCTAGCGGCAGCACTAGCACAGATACGCAGTATTTT
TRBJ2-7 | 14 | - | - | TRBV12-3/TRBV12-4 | CASSPGRESYEQYF | TGTGCCAGCAGTCCAGGAAGGGAGTCCTACGAGCAGTACTTC
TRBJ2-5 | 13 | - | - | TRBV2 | CASSEWSKETQYF | TGTGCCAGCAGTGAATGGAGTAAGGAGACCCAGTACTTC
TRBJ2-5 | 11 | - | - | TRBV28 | CASSVSRSQYF | TGTGCCAGCAGCGTCAGCAGGAGCCAGTACTTC
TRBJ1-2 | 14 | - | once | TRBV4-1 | CASSQVGIWEGYTF | TGCGCCAGCAGCCAAGTGGGCATATGGGAGGGCTACACCTTC
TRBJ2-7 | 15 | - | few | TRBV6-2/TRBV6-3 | CASSYSGAPPREQYF | TGTGCCAGCAGTTACTCGGGGGCTCCCCCGCGGGAGCAGTACTTC
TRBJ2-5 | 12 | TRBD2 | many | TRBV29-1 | CSVVAGRETQYF | TGCAGCGTTGTAGCGGGGCGAGAGACCCAGTACTTC
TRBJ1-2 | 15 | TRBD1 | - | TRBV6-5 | CASRYSGTGLYGYTF | TGTGCCAGCAGGTACTCGGGGACAGGGCTCTATGGCTACACCTTC
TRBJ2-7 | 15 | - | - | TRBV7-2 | CASNGAESLSYEQYF | TGTGCCAGCAATGGGGCAGAATCCTTATCCTACGAGCAGTACTTC
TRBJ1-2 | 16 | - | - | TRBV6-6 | CASSYLTWDRINGYTF | TGTGCCAGCAGTTACTTAACGTGGGACCGGATTAATGGCTACACCTTC
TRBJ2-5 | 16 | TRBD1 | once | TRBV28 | CASSSTHTGARETQYF | TGTGCCAGCAGTTCCACACATACAGGGGCGCGGGAGACCCAGTACTTC
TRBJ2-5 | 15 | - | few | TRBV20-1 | CSAKTGAGYQETQYF | TGCAGTGCCAAGACGGGGGCCGGGTACCAAGAGACCCAGTACTTC
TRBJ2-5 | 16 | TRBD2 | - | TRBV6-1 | CASSDPRLAGVETQYF | TGTGCCAGCAGTGATCCGCGACTAGCGGGGGTGGAGACCCAGTACTTC
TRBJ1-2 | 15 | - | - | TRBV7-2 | CASSPKTDRLGGYTF | TGTGCCAGCAGCCCAAAGACGGACCGACTGGGTGGCTACACCTTC
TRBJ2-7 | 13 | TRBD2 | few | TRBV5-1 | CASSLAGFNEQYF | TGCGCCAGCAGCTTAGCGGGGTTCAACGAGCAGTACTTC